The present TCR beta chain was sequenced within a study of technical replicates of blood from four donors (dated by TCRdb to 2016 to 2017). CDR1 is given as LNHNV and CDR2 as YYDKDF, both from the germline V gene (reference sequence). V trim: 0 bases; J trim: 1 base; unmatched bases: 4. The CDR3 has 16 amino acids, counting the end cysteine and phenylalanine. The entry retains the CDR3 DNA only, 48 bases that are in frame from base 1. Receptor amplification or capture employed the immunoSEQ multiplex PCR assay. This is the immuneACCESS table as TCRdb keeps it, with only in-frame sequences that have V and J called. A part of the clones is gone; compared with another copy, unresolved V genes explain less than half, and the rest is unexplained. The sample table holds about 76,000 clones, of which 94% were seen once. The ten largest clones capture 0.3% to 0.5% of the sample. Turning to this clone: Its antigen is currently not known. No quality values exist for individual bases; no much larger clone is one base distant.

The material sequenced was T cells isolated from PBMCs. The clonotype comes from a human donor in good health. Recombination joined TRBV15 with TRBJ2-7, with 9 bases in between that match TRBD1. The CDR3 region: CATSRDLGQGSYEQYF. The nucleotide sequence reads TGTGCCACCAGCAGAGATCTGGGACAGGGTTCCTACGAGCAGTACTTC. Here the CDR3 is joined to the reference TRBV15 and TRBJ2-7 genes, and the full variable domain is: DAMVIQNPRYQVTQFGKPVTLSCSQTLNHNVMYWYQQKSSQAPKLLFHYYDKDFNNEADTPDNFQSRRPNTSFCFLDIRSPGLGDTAMYLCATSRDLGQGSYEQYFGPGTRLTVT.